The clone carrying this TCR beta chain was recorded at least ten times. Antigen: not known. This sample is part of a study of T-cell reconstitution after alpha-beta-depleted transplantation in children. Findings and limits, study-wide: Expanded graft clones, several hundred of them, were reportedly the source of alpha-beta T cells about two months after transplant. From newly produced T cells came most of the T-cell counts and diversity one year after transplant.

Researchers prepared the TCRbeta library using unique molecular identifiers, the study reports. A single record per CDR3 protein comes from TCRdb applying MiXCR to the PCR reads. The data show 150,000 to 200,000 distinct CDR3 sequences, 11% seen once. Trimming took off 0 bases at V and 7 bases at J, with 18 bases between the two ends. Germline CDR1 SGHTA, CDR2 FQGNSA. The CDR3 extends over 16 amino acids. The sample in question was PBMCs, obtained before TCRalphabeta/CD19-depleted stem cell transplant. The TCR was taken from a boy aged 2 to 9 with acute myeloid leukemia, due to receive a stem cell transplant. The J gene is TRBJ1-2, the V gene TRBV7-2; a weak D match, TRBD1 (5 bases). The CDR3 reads CASSLATAIGTIGYTF. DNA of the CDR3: TGTGCCAGCAGCTTAGCTACCGCGATAGGGACGATTGGCTACACCTTC.